Following are 3 T cell receptor beta chains from one sample sequenced in a study of OX40 agonist ivuxolimab in advanced cancers. Repertoires were generated with immunoSEQ multiplex PCR, while TCRdb's copy carries only in-frame clones and drops some. The sample has roughly 66,000 clones, roughly 83% seen once. Sequences were derived from CD4+ or CD8+ T cells sorted from blood, sampled in a trial of the OX40 agonist ivuxolimab. These receptors all stem from an adult with an advanced solid tumor such as melanoma, head and neck, liver or kidney cancer.

The V gene is TRBV4-2, the J gene TRBJ1-1; 7 bases are a match to TRBD1. The CDR3 covers 15 residues. V was clipped by 5 bases and J by 2 bases; unmatched bases: 8. Germline CDR1 reads LGHNA; CDR2 reads YNFKEQ. CDR3 protein: CASSTPTGSNTEAFF. In nucleotides, the CDR3 is TGTGCCAGCAGCACCCCGACAGGGTCTAACACTGAAGCTTTCTTT.

The chain links TRBV5-4 to TRBJ1-2; 7 nucleotides align to TRBD1. CDR1 SGHNT and CDR2 YYREEE come from the germline V gene (reference sequence). The CDR3 contains 14 residues. Losses at the gene ends were 4 bases for V and 4 bases for J; bases not matched to a gene: 7. CDR3 in amino acids: CASSQGQEVYGYTF. The CDR3 DNA sequence: TGTGCCAGCAGCCAAGGACAGGAAGTCTATGGCTACACCTTC.

J is TRBJ1-1 and V is TRBV12-5, with D unclear. Germline lookup yields CDR1 LGHNT and CDR2 FRNRAP. V was trimmed by 1 base and J by 1 base, leaving 4 bases between them. The CDR3 extends over 13 amino acids. DNA of the CDR3: TGTGCTAGTGGTTTGGAGGCGAACACTGAAGCTTTCTTT. Amino acids: CASGLEANTEAFF.